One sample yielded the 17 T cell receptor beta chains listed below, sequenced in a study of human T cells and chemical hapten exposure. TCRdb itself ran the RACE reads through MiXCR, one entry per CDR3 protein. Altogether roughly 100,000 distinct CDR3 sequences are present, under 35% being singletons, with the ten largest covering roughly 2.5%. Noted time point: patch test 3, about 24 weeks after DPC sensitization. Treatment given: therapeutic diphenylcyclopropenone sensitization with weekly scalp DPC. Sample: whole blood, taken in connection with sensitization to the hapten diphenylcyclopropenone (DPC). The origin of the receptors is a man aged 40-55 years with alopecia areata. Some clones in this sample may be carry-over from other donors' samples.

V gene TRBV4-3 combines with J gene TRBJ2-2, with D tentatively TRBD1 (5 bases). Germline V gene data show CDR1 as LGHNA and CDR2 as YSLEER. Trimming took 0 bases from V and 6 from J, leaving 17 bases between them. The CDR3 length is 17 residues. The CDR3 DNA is TGCGCCAGCAGCCAAGATTCCCAGGGTGGAAGGGCCGGGGAGCTGTTTTTT. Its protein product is CASSQDSQGGRAGELFF.

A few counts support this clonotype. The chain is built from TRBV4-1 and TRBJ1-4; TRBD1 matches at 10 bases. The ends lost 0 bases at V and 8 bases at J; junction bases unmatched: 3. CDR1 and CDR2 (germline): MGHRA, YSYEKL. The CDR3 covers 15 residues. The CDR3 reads CASSQDGTGEEKLFF. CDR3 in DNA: TGCGCCAGCAGCCAAGATGGGACAGGGGAAGAAAAACTGTTTTTT.

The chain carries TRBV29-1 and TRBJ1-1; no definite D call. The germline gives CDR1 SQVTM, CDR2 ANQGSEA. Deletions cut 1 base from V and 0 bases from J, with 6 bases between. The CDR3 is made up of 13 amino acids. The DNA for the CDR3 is TGCAGCGTTGAAGTCGGGGTGAACACTGAAGCTTTCTTT. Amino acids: CSVEVGVNTEAFF.

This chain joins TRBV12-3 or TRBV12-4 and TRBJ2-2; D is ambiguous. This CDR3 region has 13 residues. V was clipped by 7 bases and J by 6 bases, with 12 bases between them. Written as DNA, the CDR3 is TGTGCCAGCACCGGCCGGGCTGCCGGGGAGCTGTTTTTT. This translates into CASTGRAAGELFF.

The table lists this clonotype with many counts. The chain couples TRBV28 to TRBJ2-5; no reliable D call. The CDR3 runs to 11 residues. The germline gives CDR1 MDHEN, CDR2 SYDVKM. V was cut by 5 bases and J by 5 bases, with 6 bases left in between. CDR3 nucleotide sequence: TGTGCCAGCAGTACCAGGGAGACCCAGTACTTC. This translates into CASSTRETQYF.

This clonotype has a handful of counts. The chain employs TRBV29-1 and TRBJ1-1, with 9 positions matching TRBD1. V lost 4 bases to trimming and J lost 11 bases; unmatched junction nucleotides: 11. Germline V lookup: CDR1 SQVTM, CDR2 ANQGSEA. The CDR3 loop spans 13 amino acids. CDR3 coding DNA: TGCAGCGTTGTTGACAGGGGGAAGAGAAATGCTTTCTTT. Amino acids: CSVVDRGKRNAFF. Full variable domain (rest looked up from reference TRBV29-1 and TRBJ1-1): SAVISQKPSRDICQRGTSLTIQCQVDSQVTMMFWYRQQPGQSLTLIATANQGSEATYESGFVIDKFPISRPNLTFSTLTVSNMSPEDSSIYLCSVVDRGKRNAFFGQGTRLTVV.

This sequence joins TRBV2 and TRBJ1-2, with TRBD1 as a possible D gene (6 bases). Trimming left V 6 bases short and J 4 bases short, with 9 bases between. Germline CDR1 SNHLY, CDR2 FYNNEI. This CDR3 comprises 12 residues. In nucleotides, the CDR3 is TGTGCCAGCAGAGCAGGGGCCTATGGCTACACCTTC. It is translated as CASRAGAYGYTF.

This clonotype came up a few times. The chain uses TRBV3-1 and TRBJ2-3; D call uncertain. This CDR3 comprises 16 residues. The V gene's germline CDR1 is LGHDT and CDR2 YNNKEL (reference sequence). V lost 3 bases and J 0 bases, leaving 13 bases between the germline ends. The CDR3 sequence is CASSHRTTSSTDTQYF. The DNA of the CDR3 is TGTGCCAGCAGCCACCGAACGACATCTAGCACAGATACGCAGTATTTT.

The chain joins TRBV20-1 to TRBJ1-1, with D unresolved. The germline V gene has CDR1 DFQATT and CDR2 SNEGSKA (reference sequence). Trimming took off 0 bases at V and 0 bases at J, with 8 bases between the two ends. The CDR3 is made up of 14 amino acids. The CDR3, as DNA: TGCAGTGCTAGAGACAGCCAGATGAACACTGAAGCTTTCTTT. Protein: CSARDSQMNTEAFF.

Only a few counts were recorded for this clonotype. CDR3 DNA: TGTGCCACCAGTTCGGGGGCGAATTCACCCCTCCACTTT. Protein sequence: CATSSGANSPLHF. The rearrangement uses TRBV24-1 and TRBJ1-6; possible D gene TRBD1, 6 bases. V was clipped by 6 bases and J by 7 bases, with 9 bases between them. The CDR3 consists of 13 residues. Germline CDR1 is KGHDR and CDR2 is SFDVKD.

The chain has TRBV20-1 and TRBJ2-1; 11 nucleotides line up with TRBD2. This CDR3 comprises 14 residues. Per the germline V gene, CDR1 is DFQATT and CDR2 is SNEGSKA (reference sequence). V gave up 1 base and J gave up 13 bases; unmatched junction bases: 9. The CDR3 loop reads CSARGPLAGGTQFF. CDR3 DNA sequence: TGCAGTGCTAGAGGGCCCCTAGCGGGAGGCACCCAGTTCTTC.

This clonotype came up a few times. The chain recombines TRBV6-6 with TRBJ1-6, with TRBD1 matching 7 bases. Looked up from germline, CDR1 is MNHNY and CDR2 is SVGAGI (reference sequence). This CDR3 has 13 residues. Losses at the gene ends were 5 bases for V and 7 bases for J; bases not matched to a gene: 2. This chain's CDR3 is CASSLQGNSPLHF. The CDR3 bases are TGTGCCAGCAGTCTACAGGGGAATTCACCCCTCCACTTT.

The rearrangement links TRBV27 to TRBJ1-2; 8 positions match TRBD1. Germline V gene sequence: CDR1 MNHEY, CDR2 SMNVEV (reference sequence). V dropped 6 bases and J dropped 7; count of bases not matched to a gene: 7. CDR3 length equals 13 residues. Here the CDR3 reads CASRTTGAGGYTF. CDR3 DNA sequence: TGTGCCAGCAGAACGACAGGGGCAGGTGGCTACACCTTC.

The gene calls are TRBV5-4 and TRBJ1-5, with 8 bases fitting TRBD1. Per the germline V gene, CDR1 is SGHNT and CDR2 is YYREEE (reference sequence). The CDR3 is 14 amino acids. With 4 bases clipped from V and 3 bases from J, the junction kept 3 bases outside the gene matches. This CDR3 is CASSVQGDNQPQHF. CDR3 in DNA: TGTGCCAGCAGCGTACAGGGGGACAATCAGCCCCAGCATTTT.

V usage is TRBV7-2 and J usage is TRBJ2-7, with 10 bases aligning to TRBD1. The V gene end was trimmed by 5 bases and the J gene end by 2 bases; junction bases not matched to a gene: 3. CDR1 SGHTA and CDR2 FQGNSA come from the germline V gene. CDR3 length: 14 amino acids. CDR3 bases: TGTGCCAGCAGCCCGACAGGGGGCCCCTACGAGCAGTACTTC. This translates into CASSPTGGPYEQYF.

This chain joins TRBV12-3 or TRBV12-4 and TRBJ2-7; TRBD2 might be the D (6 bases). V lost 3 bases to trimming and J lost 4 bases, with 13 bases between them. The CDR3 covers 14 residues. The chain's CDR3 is CASSLAGSQYEQYV. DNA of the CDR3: TGTGCCAGCAGTTTGGCCGGGAGTCAATACGAGCAGTACGTC.

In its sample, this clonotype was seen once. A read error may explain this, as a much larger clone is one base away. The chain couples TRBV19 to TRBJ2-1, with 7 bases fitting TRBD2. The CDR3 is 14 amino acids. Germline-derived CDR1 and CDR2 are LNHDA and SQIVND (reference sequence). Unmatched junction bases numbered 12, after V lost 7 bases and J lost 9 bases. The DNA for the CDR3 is TGTGCCAGTACCCCCGGGCCAGCGGGACTTGAGCAGTTCTTC. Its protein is CASTPGPAGLEQFF.